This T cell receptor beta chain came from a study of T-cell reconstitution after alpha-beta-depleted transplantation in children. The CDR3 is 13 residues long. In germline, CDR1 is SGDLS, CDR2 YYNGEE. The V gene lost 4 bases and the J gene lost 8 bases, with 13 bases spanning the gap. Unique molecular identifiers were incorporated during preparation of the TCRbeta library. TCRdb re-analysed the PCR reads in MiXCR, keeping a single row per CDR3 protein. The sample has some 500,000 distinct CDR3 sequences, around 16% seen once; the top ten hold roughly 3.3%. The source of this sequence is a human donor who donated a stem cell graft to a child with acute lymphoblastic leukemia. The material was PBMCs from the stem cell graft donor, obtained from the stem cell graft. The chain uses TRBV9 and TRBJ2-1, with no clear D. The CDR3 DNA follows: TGTGCCAGCAGCCCCCCCCTCGCGCATGAGCAGTTCTTC. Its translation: CASSPPLAHEQFF.